This T cell receptor beta chain was recovered during a study of cytomegalovirus exposure and HLA in healthy donors. With 60 Vbeta and 13 Jbeta primers, the PCR was carried out. Data came from immunoSEQ multiplex PCR; TCRdb stores just in-frame clones and leaves some out. Among 150,000 or so clones, around 82% were seen once, and the ten largest hold about 2.2%. The CDR3 contains 16 residues. The germline V and J ends were trimmed by 7 bases and 7 bases, with 23 bases remaining between them. Germline V gene sequence: CDR1 MNHEY, CDR2 SMNVEV (reference sequence). This clone was observed a single time. Sequenced material: PBMCs. The J gene is TRBJ2-1, the V gene TRBV27; the D gene is possibly TRBD1 (6 bases). This sequence was found in a man over 45 in good health and CMV-seronegative. CDR3 DNA sequence: TGTGCCAGCAAACGACTGGGGGACACTTCTGTGAATGAGCAGTTCTTC. It codes for CASKRLGDTSVNEQFF.